This passage covers 26 T cell receptor beta chains from one sample sequenced in a study of blood T cell repertoires in COVID-19. The protocol was immunoSEQ multiplex PCR, while the TCRdb copy is restricted to in-frame clones and leaves out a portion. The sample has 90,000 or so clones; approximately 85% are singletons. The source material was peripheral blood. These receptors were obtained from a man aged 45-65 years with active COVID-19.

The gene calls are TRBV19 and TRBJ1-5; D is possibly TRBD1 (6 bases). The CDR3 length is 14 residues. Between the trimmed V and J ends, which lost 8 bases and 5 bases, there was a span of 16 bases. Germline V gene data show CDR1 as LNHDA and CDR2 as SQIVND (reference sequence). CDR3 DNA sequence: TGTGCCAGTGGGACACCCAGGCCCCATCAGCCCCAGCATTTT. Its protein product is CASGTPRPHQPQHF.

This clone was seen a few times. The rearrangement uses TRBV11-2 and TRBJ1-6; no reliable D call. Trimming stripped 2 bases from V and 6 bases from J, with 8 bases between. Germline V lookup: CDR1 SGHAT, CDR2 FQNNGV. The CDR3 sequence is 14 residues long. This CDR3 reads CASSLSTGNSPLHF. In DNA form, the CDR3 reads TGTGCCAGCAGCTTATCGACTGGTAATTCACCCCTCCACTTT.

The chain recombines TRBV7-2 with TRBJ2-1; D is unclear. The CDR3 spans 13 residues. The ends were cut back, 6 bases at V and 11 bases at J, with 17 bases in the middle. Germline V gene sequence: CDR1 SGHTA, CDR2 FQGNSA. CDR3 coding DNA: TGTGCCAGCAGTCGACTCGCCGGTGGTCAGCAGTTCTTC. Amino acids: CASSRLAGGQQFF.

This clone has more than one count but fewer than ten. The chain has TRBV5-4 and TRBJ2-7; D remains unclear. The CDR3 has 13 residues. Deletions cut 0 bases from V and 5 bases from J, with 9 bases between. Germline V gene data show CDR1 as SGHNT and CDR2 as YYREEE (reference sequence). Here the CDR3 reads CASSLDGSHEQYF. In DNA form, the CDR3 reads TGTGCCAGCAGCTTGGATGGTAGCCACGAGCAGTACTTC.

The rearrangement joins TRBV29-1 to TRBJ1-2; unclear D gene. The germline gives CDR1 SQVTM, CDR2 ANQGSEA. The CDR3 has 14 amino acids. V was shortened by 3 bases and J by 7 bases, with 18 bases between the two germline ends. CDR3 nucleotides: TGCAGCGTTGATAGGTCACTTCCCCGGAGTGGCTACACCTTC. Translating it yields CSVDRSLPRSGYTF.

J is TRBJ2-5 and V is TRBV5-1, with 9 bases identical to TRBD1. There are 14 residues in the CDR3. The junction had 6 bases not matched to a gene; V was cut back by 4 bases and J by 5 bases. Germline-derived CDR1 and CDR2 are SGHRS and YFSETQ. The CDR3 coding sequence is TGCGCCAGCAGCACACAGGGGGCTGAGGAGACCCAGTACTTC. Translating it yields CASSTQGAEETQYF.

The J gene is TRBJ2-7, the V gene TRBV7-9, with 7 nucleotides matching TRBD2. The CDR3 covers 13 residues. V trimming: 1 base; J trimming: 7 bases; junction bases outside the gene matches: 4. From germline, CDR1 is SEHNR and CDR2 FQNEAQ (reference sequence). Here the CDR3 DNA reads TGTGCCAGCAGCTTAGAGGGGCGGGAGGAGCAGTACTTC. Its protein product is CASSLEGREEQYF.

The chain combines TRBV11-2 with TRBJ2-7, with 14 positions matching TRBD2. This CDR3 has 16 amino acids. Losses at the gene ends were 4 bases for V and 8 bases for J; bases not matched to a gene: 10. The V gene's germline CDR1 is SGHAT and CDR2 FQNNGV. The chain's CDR3 is CASSSTQGLAGDKQYF. Here the CDR3 DNA reads TGTGCCAGCAGCTCTACCCAGGGACTAGCGGGAGACAAGCAGTACTTC.

In its sample, this clone was seen a few times. The rearrangement uses TRBV6-4 and TRBJ2-7; TRBD1 agrees at 9 bases. Per the germline V gene, CDR1 is MRHNA and CDR2 is SNTAGT. The junction had 4 bases not matched to a gene; V was cut back by 5 bases and J by 5 bases. The CDR3 is made up of 13 amino acids. This chain's CDR3 is CASSTGTGNEQYF. The CDR3 DNA reads as TGTGCCAGCAGTACCGGGACAGGGAACGAGCAGTACTTC.

CDR3 loop: CASSLEGGRSGDTQYF. CDR3 DNA sequence: TGCGCCAGCAGCTTGGAGGGCGGGAGGTCGGGAGATACGCAGTATTTT. The chain employs TRBV5-1 and TRBJ2-3; 8 bases match TRBD2. CDR1 SGHRS and CDR2 YFSETQ come from the germline V gene. The CDR3 sequence is 16 residues long. V dropped 0 bases and J dropped 5; count of bases not matched to a gene: 8.

This clone appeared a few times. The J gene is TRBJ2-3, the V gene TRBV6-4; 14 bases map to TRBD2. The germline gives CDR1 MRHNA, CDR2 SNTAGT. J gave up 5 bases and V 4 bases, and 2 bases lay outside the gene matches. The CDR3 length is 15 residues. CDR3 amino acids: CASSAGTSGGDTQYF. The CDR3 DNA is TGTGCCAGCAGTGCCGGGACTAGCGGGGGAGATACGCAGTATTTT.

The rearrangement uses TRBV12-3 or TRBV12-4 and TRBJ2-3; D is ambiguous. There are 12 residues in the CDR3. V lost 5 bases to trimming and J lost 0 bases, with 3 bases between them. Here the CDR3 DNA reads TGTGCCAGCAGTCCTAGCACAGATACGCAGTATTTT. Its translation is CASSPSTDTQYF.

This sequence joins TRBV19 and TRBJ1-2; 7 bases are shared with TRBD1. The V gene end was trimmed by 8 bases and the J gene end by 5 bases; junction bases not matched to a gene: 5. The CDR3 totals 12 residues. Germline CDR1 and CDR2: LNHDA and SQIVND (reference sequence). Written as DNA, the CDR3 is TGTGCCAGTCGGGACAGTGTTTATGGCTACACCTTC. Translation: CASRDSVYGYTF. Full variable domain (rest looked up from reference TRBV19 and TRBJ1-2): DGGITQSPKYLFRKEGQNVTLSCEQNLNHDAMYWYRQDPGQGLRLIYYSQIVNDFQKGDIAEGYSVSREKKESFPLTVTSAQKNPTAFYLCASRDSVYGYTFGSGTRLTVV.

This clone showed up just a few times. The rearrangement links TRBV10-3 to TRBJ2-7, with 8 bases lining up with TRBD2. The CDR3 is made up of 15 amino acids. Germline V gives CDR1 ENHRY, CDR2 SYGVKD. Trimming at V came to 8 bases and at J to 0 bases, leaving 9 bases not matched to a gene. The CDR3 is CAISRGGASSYEQYF. CDR3 DNA sequence: TGTGCCATCTCCCGGGGGGGGGCCAGCTCCTACGAGCAGTACTTC.

The chain uses TRBV24-1 and TRBJ1-5; TRBD1 might be the D (5 bases). The CDR3 runs to 15 residues. Germline values: CDR1 KGHDR, CDR2 SFDVKD. V lost 3 bases and J 2 bases, leaving 10 bases between the germline ends. In DNA, the CDR3 is TGTGCCACCAGTGATGGAGCGGGGGGCAATCAGCCCCAGCATTTT. It encodes CATSDGAGGNQPQHF.

This chain connects TRBV2 to TRBJ1-2; 7 nucleotides match TRBD1. Looked up from germline, CDR1 is SNHLY and CDR2 is FYNNEI. The CDR3 sequence is 13 residues long. The trim removed 5 bases at V and 6 bases at J, leaving 6 bases unmatched. In DNA form, the CDR3 reads TGTGCCAGCAGTTATACAGGGGAAGATGGCTACACCTTC. It is translated as CASSYTGEDGYTF. The complete variable domain, with remaining parts taken from reference TRBV2 and TRBJ1-2, reads EPEVTQTPSHQVTQMGQEVILRCVPISNHLYFYWYRQILGQKVEFLVSFYNNEISEKSEIFDDQFSVERPDGSNFTLKIRSTKLEDSAMYFCASSYTGEDGYTFGSGTRLTVV.

DNA of the CDR3: TGTGCCAGCAGTTGGAGGACAGGGTTTAGCGAGCAGTACTTC. Amino acid sequence: CASSWRTGFSEQYF. V gene TRBV6-5 combines with J gene TRBJ2-7, with 8 bases that match TRBD1. The V segment lost 4 bases and the J segment 6 bases; nucleotides outside the gene matches: 8. CDR1 and CDR2 from the germline V gene are MNHEY and SVGAGI. The CDR3 runs to 14 residues.

This chain connects TRBV25-1 to TRBJ1-4, with D possibly TRBD1 on 6 matching bases. Deletions cut 2 bases from V and 10 bases from J, with 14 bases between. Per germline, CDR1 MGHDK and CDR2 SYGVNS. This CDR3 has 14 amino acids. Here the CDR3 reads CASSEQGPLLKLFF. The CDR3 DNA follows: TGTGCCAGCAGTGAACAGGGGCCCCTTCTAAAACTGTTTTTT. The complete variable domain, with remaining parts taken from reference TRBV25-1 and TRBJ1-4, reads EADIYQTPRYLVIGTGKKITLECSQTMGHDKMYWYQQDPGMELHLIHYSYGVNSTEKGDLSSESTVSRIRTEHFPLTLESARPSHTSQYLCASSEQGPLLKLFFGSGTQLSVL.

This sequence joins TRBV27 and TRBJ2-7; 8 positions agree with TRBD2. Germline CDR1 is MNHEY and CDR2 is SMNVEV (reference sequence). Germline trimming cut 8 bases from V and 7 bases from J; bases unmatched to any gene: 16. This CDR3 spans 15 amino acids. The CDR3 reads CASGAYLAGLGEQYF. The CDR3, as DNA: TGTGCCAGCGGCGCTTATCTAGCGGGCCTGGGGGAGCAGTACTTC.

This clone has a handful of counts. CDR3 loop: CATTRAFRNTEAFF. In nucleotides, the CDR3 is TGTGCCACAACGAGGGCCTTCAGGAACACTGAAGCTTTCTTT. The chain recombines TRBV28 with TRBJ1-1; unclear D gene. CDR1 MDHEN and CDR2 SYDVKM come from the germline V gene. The CDR3 is 14 amino acids. V dropped 10 bases and J dropped 1 base, with 16 bases sitting between them. The full variable domain, in which reference TRBV28 and TRBJ1-1 provide the parts outside the CDR3, is DVKVTQSSRYLVKRTGEKVFLECVQDMDHENMFWYRQDPGLGLRLIYFSYDVKMKEKGDIPEGYSVSREKKERFSLILESASTNQTSMYLCATTRAFRNTEAFFGQGTRLTVV.

The CDR3 sequence: CASSHTRQGLNTEAFF. CDR3 nucleotides: TGTGCCAGCAGCCATACGCGACAGGGACTGAACACTGAAGCTTTCTTT. The rearrangement joins TRBV5-5 to TRBJ1-1; the match to TRBD1 covers 7 bases. CDR1 and CDR2 (germline): SGHKS, YYEKEE (reference sequence). Unmatched junction bases numbered 9, after V lost 4 bases and J lost 0 bases. The CDR3 is 16 residues long.

The chain employs TRBV28 and TRBJ2-6; 8 nucleotides align to TRBD2. This CDR3 spans 18 amino acids. Germline V CDR1 and CDR2: MDHEN, SYDVKM. V shed 1 base and J 1 base; nucleotides not matched to a gene: 6. CDR3 sequence reads: CASSLFPGGLSGANVLTF. DNA of the CDR3: TGTGCCAGCAGTTTATTTCCGGGAGGGCTTTCTGGGGCCAACGTCCTGACTTTC. The full variable domain, completed using reference TRBV28 and TRBJ2-6, is DVKVTQSSRYLVKRTGEKVFLECVQDMDHENMFWYRQDPGLGLRLIYFSYDVKMKEKGDIPEGYSVSREKKERFSLILESASTNQTSMYLCASSLFPGGLSGANVLTFGAGSRLTVL.

The chain is built from TRBV12-3 or TRBV12-4 and TRBJ1-1; D ambiguous. The CDR3 has 13 residues. V lost 3 bases, J lost 1 base, and 6 bases lay in between. CDR3 amino acids: CASSFSRNTEAFF. The DNA of the CDR3 is TGTGCCAGCAGTTTCTCCAGGAACACTGAAGCTTTCTTT.

The CDR3, as DNA: TGTGCCAGCAGCCAATGGGGTCAGGGGGATGATGGCTACACCTTC. Protein product: CASSQWGQGDDGYTF. This chain uses TRBV16 with TRBJ1-2; 7 bases agree with TRBD1. Germline loops: CDR1 KGHSY, CDR2 FQNENV. The junction had 8 bases not matched to a gene; V was cut back by 1 base and J by 6 bases. This CDR3 has 15 amino acids.

The chain is built from TRBV6-6 and TRBJ1-2, with a possible D match to TRBD1 (5 bases). V was trimmed by 2 bases and J by 4 bases, leaving 11 bases between them. This CDR3 spans 14 amino acids. Germline V gene data show CDR1 as MNHNY and CDR2 as SVGAGI (reference sequence). CDR3 DNA sequence: TGTGCCAGCAGTTACACGGACACCTCCTATGGCTACACCTTC. Its protein is CASSYTDTSYGYTF.

The V and J genes are TRBV7-2 and TRBJ1-6; 10 nucleotides line up with TRBD1. This CDR3 has 15 residues. Germline V CDR1 and CDR2: SGHTA, FQGNSA. The V segment lost 5 bases and the J segment 9 bases; nucleotides outside the gene matches: 7. The CDR3 DNA reads TGTGCCAGCAGCCGGACCGGGACAGGGGCTTCACCCCTCCACTTT. This translates into CASSRTGTGASPLHF.